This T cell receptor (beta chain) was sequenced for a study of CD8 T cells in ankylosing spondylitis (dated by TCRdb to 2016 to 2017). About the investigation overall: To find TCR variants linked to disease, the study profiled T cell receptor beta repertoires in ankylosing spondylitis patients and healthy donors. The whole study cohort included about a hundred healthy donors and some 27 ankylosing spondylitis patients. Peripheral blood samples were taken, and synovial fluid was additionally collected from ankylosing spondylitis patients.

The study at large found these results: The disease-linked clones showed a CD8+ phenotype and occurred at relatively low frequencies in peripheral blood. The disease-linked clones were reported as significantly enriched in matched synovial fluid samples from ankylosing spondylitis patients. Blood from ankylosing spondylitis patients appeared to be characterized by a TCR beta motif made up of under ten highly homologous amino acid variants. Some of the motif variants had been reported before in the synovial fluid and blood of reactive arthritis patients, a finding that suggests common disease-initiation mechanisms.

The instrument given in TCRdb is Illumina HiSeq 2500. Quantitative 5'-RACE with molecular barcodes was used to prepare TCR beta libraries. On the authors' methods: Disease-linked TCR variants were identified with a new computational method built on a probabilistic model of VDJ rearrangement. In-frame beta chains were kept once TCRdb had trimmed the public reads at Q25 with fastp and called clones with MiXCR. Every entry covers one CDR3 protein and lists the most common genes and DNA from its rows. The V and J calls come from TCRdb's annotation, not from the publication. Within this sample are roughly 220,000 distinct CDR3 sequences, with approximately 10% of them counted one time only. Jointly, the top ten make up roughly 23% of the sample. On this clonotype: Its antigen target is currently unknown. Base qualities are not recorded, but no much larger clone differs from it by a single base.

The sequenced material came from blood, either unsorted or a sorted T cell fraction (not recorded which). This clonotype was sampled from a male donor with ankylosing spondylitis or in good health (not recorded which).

The nucleotide sequence is given as TGTGCCATCCTGAAGACAGGGAACACCGGGGAGCTGTTTTTT. Its protein reads: CAILKTGNTGELFF. The chain was built from TRBV7-9 and TRBJ2-2, with TRBD1 as a weak D call on 6 bases. The germline V gene (reference sequence) sets CDR1 to SEHNR and CDR2 to FQNEAQ. Taken from cysteine to phenylalanine, the CDR3 has 14 residues. Only the CDR3 portion is preserved as DNA: 42 bases, with reading frame beginning at the first base. Deletion took 10 bases off V and 1 base off J, with a span of 13 bases between the germline ends.